The present entry profiles one T cell receptor (beta chain) with its context. As yet, its antigen is unknown. This entry comes from a study of vaccination and CD4 T cells after COVID-19. Background on the study: Convalescent donors: six male, four female; seven Caucasian, two Asian, one multiracial, two Hispanic. Researchers treated cells with overlapping spike peptides taken from SARS-CoV-2, HCoV-NL63, HCoV-OC43 and HCoV-229E.

The treatment: 10-day PBMC culture with coronavirus spike peptide pools or control peptides (ViraFEST assay). The collection of CD4+ T cells from the unexposed donor took place before the COVID-19 pandemic (2011-2018). Sequenced with the Oncomine TCR Beta short-read assay was DNA taken from cultured CD4+ T cells. TCRdb independently ran MiXCR on the PCR reads; one entry per CDR3 protein. The sample lists approximately 4,600 distinct CDR3 sequences, about three fifths occurring once. The sequencing sample was made of CD4+ T cells from blood, cultured in vitro. The receptor was isolated from a human donor in good health.

The CDR3: CASSLAGAEGHGYTF. In DNA form, the CDR3 reads TGCGCCAGCAGCTTGGCAGGGGCGGAGGGACATGGCTACACCTTC. This chain uses TRBV5-1 with TRBJ1-2; TRBD1 might be the D (6 bases). V dropped 0 bases and J dropped 6 bases, with 15 bases sitting between them. CDR3 length equals 15 residues. Per the germline V gene, CDR1 is SGHRS and CDR2 is YFSETQ. The entire variable domain, with the rest obtained from reference TRBV5-1 and TRBJ1-2, is as follows: KAGVTQTPRYLIKTRGQQVTLSCSPISGHRSVSWYQQTPGQGLQFLFEYFSETQRNKGNFPGRFSGRQFSNSRSEMNVSTLELGDSALYLCASSLAGAEGHGYTFGSGTRLTVV.